This T cell receptor beta chain was recovered during a study of blood T cell repertoires in COVID-19. Study details: There were acute and convalescent COVID-19 samples, and they came from the United States, Italy and Spain. PBMCs, B-cell-depleted T cells, or T cells were the source of the cDNA or gDNA that made up the material.

The assay was immunoSEQ multiplex PCR, and TCRdb's table has in-frame clones only and misses some. The table records around 230,000 clones, approximately 90% of them present only once. Ages ranged from about 18 to 89 years, with residence in about 23 US areas. Cohort allocation depended upon clinical history that participants reported. Germline V gives CDR1 KGHSH, CDR2 LQKENI. The CDR3 extends over 13 amino acids. Trimming removed 4 bases at V and 3 bases at J, with 10 bases between. The rearrangement joins TRBV18 to TRBJ2-7; TRBD1 is a possible D gene (6 bases). This TCR came from a man younger than 35 with acute COVID-19. The source material was PBMCs or T cells enriched from blood (not recorded which). In DNA, the CDR3 is TGTGCCAGCTCACAAAAACAGGGCTACGAGCAGTACTTC. Its translation: CASSQKQGYEQYF. The whole variable domain, filled in from reference TRBV18 and TRBJ2-7, reads NAGVMQNPRHLVRRRGQEARLRCSPMKGHSHVYWYRQLPEEGLKFMVYLQKENIIDESGMPKERFSAEFPKEGPSILRIQQVVRGDSAAYFCASSQKQGYEQYFGPGTRLTVT.